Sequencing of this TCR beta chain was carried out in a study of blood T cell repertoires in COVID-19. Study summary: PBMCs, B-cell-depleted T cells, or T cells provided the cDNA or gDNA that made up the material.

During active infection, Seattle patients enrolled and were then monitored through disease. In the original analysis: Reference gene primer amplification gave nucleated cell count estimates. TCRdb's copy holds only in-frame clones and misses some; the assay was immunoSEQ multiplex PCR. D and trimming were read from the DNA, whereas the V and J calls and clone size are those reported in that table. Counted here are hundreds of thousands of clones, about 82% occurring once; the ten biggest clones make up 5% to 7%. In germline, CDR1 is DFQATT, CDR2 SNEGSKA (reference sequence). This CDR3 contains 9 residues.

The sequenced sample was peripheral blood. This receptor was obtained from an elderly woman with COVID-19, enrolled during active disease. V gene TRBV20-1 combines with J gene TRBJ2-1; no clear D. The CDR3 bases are TGCCTTACTTTTAATGAGCAGTTCTTC. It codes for CLTFNEQFF.